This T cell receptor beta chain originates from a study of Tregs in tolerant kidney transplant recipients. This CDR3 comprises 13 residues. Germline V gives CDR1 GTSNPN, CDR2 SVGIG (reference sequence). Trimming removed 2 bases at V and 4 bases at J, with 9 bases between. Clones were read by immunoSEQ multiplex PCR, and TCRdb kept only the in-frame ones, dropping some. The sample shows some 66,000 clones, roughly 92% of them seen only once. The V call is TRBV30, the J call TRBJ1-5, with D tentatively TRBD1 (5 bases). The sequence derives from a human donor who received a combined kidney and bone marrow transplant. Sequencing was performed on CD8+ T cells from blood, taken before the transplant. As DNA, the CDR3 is TGTGCCTGGAGTCTAGGGGCAAATCAGCCCCAGCATTTT. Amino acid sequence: CAWSLGANQPQHF.